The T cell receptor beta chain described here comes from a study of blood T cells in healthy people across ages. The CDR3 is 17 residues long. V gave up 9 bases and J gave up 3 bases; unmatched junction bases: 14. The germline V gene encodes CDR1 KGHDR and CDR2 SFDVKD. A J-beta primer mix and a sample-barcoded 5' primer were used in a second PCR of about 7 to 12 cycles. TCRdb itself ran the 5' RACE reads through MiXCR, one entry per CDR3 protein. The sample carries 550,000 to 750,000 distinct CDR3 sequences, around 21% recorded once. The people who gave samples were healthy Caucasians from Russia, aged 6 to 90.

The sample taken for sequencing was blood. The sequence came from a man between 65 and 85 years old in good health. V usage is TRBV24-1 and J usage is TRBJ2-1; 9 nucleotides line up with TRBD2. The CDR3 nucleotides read TGTGCCACCTCCGGTGGGAGCGGGGGGTGGGGCTACAATGAGCAGTTCTTC. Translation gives CATSGGSGGWGYNEQFF.